This T cell receptor beta chain originates from a study of T cells in localized non-small cell lung cancer. Notes on the study in general: Sequencing was restricted to one tumor region; therefore, heterogeneity remains possible. Overall survival was longer when the density of T cells in the blood was higher. Peak T cell clonality was found in uninvolved adjacent lung, exceeding tumor. Median roughly 57 top-100 tumor clones were shared with paired adjacent lung.

The table lists this clone with a count of one. Antigen unknown. Germline CDR1 and CDR2: SGHRS and YFSETQ. J gave up 1 base and V 4 bases, and 2 bases lay outside the gene matches. The length of the CDR3 is 14 residues. The data were produced by immunoSEQ multiplex PCR, yet TCRdb's version contains in-frame clones alone and is incomplete. The sample comprises some 22,000 clones, around 81% of which are singletons, and 4.8% rests with the top ten. The sample here was PBMCs, taken before any cancer treatment. This receptor was identified in a man between 40 and 69 years old with stage II lung adenocarcinoma. The rearrangement joins TRBV5-1 to TRBJ1-1; 9 bases are a match to TRBD1. CDR3 amino acids: CASSRQGENTEAFF. The CDR3 DNA sequence: TGCGCCAGCAGCCGACAGGGGGAGAACACTGAAGCTTTCTTT.